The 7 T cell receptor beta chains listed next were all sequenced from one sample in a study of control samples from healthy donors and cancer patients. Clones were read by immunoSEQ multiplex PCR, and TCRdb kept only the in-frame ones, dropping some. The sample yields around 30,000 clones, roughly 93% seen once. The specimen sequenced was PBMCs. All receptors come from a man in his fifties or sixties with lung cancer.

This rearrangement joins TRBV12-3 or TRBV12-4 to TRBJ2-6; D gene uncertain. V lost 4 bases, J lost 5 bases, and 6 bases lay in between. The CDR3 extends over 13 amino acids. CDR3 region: CASSSVWANVLTF. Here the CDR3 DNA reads TGTGCCAGCAGTTCCGTCTGGGCCAACGTCCTGACTTTC.

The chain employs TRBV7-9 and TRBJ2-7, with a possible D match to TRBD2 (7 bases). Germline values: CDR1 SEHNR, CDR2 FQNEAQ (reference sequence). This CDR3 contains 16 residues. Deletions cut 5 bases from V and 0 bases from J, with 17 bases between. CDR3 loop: CASSLSGGGPSYEQYF. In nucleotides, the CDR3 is TGTGCCAGCAGCCTCTCGGGCGGGGGCCCCTCCTACGAGCAGTACTTC.

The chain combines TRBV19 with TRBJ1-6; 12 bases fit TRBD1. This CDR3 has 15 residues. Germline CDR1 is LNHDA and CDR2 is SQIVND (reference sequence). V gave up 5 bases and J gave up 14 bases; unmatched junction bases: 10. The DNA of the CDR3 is TGTGCCAGTAGTCTCGATGGGACAGGGGGCATAGCCCTCCACTTT. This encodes CASSLDGTGGIALHF.

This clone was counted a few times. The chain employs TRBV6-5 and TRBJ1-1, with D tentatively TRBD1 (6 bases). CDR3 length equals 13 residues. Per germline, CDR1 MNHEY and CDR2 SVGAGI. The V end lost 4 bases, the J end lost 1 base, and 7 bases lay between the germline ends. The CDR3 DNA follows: TGTGCCAGCAGTTTACAGGGGAACACTGAAGCTTTCTTT. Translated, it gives CASSLQGNTEAFF.

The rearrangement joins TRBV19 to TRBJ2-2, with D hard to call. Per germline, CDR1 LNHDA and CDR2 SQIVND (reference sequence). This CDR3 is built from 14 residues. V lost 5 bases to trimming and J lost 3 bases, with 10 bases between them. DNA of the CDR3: TGTGCCAGTAGTCAAACGACTGACACCGGGGAGCTGTTTTTT. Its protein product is CASSQTTDTGELFF.

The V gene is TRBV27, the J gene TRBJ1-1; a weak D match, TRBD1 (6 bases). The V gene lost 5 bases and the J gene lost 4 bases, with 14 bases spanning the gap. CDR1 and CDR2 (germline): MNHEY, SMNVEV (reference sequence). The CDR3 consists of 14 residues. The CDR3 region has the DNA TGTGCCAGCAGTGGGACATCAGGGTTCACTGAAGCTTTCTTT. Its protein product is CASSGTSGFTEAFF.

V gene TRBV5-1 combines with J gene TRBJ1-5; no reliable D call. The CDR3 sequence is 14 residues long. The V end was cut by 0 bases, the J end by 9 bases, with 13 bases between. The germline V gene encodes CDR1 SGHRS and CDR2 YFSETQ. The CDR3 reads CASSLDTRTGPQHF. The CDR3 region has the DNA TGCGCCAGCAGCTTGGACACGAGAACTGGGCCCCAGCATTTT.